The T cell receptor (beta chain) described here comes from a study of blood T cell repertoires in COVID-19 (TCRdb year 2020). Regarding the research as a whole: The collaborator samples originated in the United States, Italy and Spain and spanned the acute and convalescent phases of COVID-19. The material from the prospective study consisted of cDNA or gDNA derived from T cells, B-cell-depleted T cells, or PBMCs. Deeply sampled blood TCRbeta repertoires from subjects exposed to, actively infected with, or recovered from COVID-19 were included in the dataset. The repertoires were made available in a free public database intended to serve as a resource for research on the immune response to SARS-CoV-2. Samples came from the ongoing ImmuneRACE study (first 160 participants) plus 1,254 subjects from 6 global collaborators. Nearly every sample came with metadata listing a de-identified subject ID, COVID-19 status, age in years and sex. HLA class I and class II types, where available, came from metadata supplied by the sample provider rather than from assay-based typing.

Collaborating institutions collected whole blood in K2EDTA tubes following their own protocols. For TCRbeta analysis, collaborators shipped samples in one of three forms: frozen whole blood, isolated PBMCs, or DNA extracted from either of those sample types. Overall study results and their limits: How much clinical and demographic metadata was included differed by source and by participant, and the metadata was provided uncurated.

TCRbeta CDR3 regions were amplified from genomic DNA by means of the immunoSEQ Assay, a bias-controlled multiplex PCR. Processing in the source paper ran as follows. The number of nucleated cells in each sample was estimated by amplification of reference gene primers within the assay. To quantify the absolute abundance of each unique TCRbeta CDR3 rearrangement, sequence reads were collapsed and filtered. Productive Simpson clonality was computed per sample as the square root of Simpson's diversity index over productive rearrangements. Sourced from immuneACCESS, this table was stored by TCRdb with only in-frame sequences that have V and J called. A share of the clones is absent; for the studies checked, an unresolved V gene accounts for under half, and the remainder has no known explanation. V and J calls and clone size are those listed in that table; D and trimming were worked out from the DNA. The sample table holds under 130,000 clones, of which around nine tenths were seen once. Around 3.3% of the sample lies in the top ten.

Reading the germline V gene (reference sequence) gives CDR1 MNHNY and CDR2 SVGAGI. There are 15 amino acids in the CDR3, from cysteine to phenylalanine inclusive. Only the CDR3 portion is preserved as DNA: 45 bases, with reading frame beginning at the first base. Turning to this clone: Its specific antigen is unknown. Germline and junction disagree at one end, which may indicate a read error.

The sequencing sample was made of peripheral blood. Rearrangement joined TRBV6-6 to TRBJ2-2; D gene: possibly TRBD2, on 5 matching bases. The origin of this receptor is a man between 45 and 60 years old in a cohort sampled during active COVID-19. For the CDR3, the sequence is CASSPLGGATGEPFF. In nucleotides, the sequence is TGTGCCAGCAGTCCTCTGGGCGGAGCCACCGGGGAGCCGTTTTTT.